Presented here are 18 T cell receptor beta chains from one specimen sequenced in a study of PD-1 blockade in classical Hodgkin lymphoma. Time point in this sample: cycle 4 day 1 (C4D1), after less than 7 weeks of nivolumab. Autologous stem cell transplantation was followed by relapse in every patient, and brentuximab vedotin exposure varied. Libraries were prepared by immunoSEQ multiplex PCR; TCRdb keeps only in-frame clonotypes and omits some of them. The table shows 7,300 or so clones, with 65% to 85% occurring only once. Sequences were derived from peripheral blood mononuclear cells (PBMCs), sampled before the fourth cycle of nivolumab. The origin of the receptors is a human donor with classical Hodgkin lymphoma.

This chain links TRBV4-3 with TRBJ2-1; 8 bases agree with TRBD1. The germline V gene encodes CDR1 LGHNA and CDR2 YSLEER. The CDR3 has 16 residues. The trim removed 0 bases at V and 4 bases at J, leaving 5 bases unmatched. CDR3 DNA sequence: TGCGCCAGCAGCCAAGATCCCGGGACAGGATACAATGAGCAGTTCTTC. Amino acid sequence: CASSQDPGTGYNEQFF.

The genes are TRBV5-1 and TRBJ2-1, with D perhaps being TRBD1 or TRBD2 (5 bases each). This CDR3 comprises 16 residues. Germline V CDR1 and CDR2: SGHRS, YFSETQ. V lost 4 bases to trimming and J lost 0 bases, with 14 bases between them. CDR3 DNA: TGCGCCAGCAGCCCGACCGGGACGGACTCCTACAATGAGCAGTTCTTC. Translation gives CASSPTGTDSYNEQFF.

The rearrangement uses TRBV19 and TRBJ2-3; TRBD1 agrees at 10 bases. The V gene's germline CDR1 is LNHDA and CDR2 SQIVND (reference sequence). V lost 3 bases and J lost 1; bases outside the gene matches: 7. CDR3 length: 17 amino acids. This CDR3 reads CASSITGTGVGTDTQYF. Here the CDR3 DNA reads TGTGCCAGTAGTATTACCGGGACAGGGGTTGGCACAGATACGCAGTATTTT. Looking up the rest from reference TRBV19 and TRBJ2-3 gives the full variable domain: DGGITQSPKYLFRKEGQNVTLSCEQNLNHDAMYWYRQDPGQGLRLIYYSQIVNDFQKGDIAEGYSVSREKKESFPLTVTSAQKNPTAFYLCASSITGTGVGTDTQYFGPGTRLTVL.

The V call is TRBV6-1, the J call TRBJ1-1; D gene ambiguous. The CDR3 consists of 13 residues. Trimming removed 1 base from V and 7 bases from J, with 10 bases in between. The germline CDR1 and CDR2 sequences are MNHNS and SASEGT. The CDR3 DNA follows: TGTGCCAGCAGTGAAGTGAGAGGGAATGAAGCTTTCTTT. It encodes CASSEVRGNEAFF.

The chain recombines TRBV5-1 with TRBJ2-7; D is unclear. This CDR3 region has 12 residues. V lost 7 bases to trimming and J lost 4 bases, with 12 bases between them. CDR1 and CDR2 from the germline V gene are SGHRS and YFSETQ. The CDR3 nucleotides are TGCGCCAGCGTGGGGAATGGGTACGAGCAGTACTTC. This sequence encodes CASVGNGYEQYF.

This rearrangement joins TRBV27 to TRBJ1-5; weak D call: TRBD1 (5 bases). The V gene lost 8 bases and the J gene lost 5 bases, with 13 bases spanning the gap. Looked up from germline, CDR1 is MNHEY and CDR2 is SMNVEV (reference sequence). The CDR3 covers 13 residues. CDR3 amino acids: CASAVGGYQPQHF. The DNA of the CDR3 is TGTGCCAGCGCCGTGGGGGGGTATCAGCCCCAGCATTTT.

Written as DNA, the CDR3 is TGTGCCAGCAGCGCTTCGCGGGACAGCTCCTACGAGCAGTACTTC. Protein product: CASSASRDSSYEQYF. This chain joins TRBV7-2 and TRBJ2-7, with D perhaps TRBD1 (7 bases). The V gene's germline CDR1 is SGHTA and CDR2 FQGNSA. With 5 bases removed from V and 0 bases from J, the gap between germline ends came to 14 bases. This CDR3 is built from 15 residues.

This clone was counted a single time. This chain uses TRBV4-1 with TRBJ1-3; D unresolved. The V and J ends lost 3 bases and 0 bases respectively, with 9 bases between them. CDR3 length: 15 amino acids. Germline loops: CDR1 MGHRA, CDR2 YSYEKL. This chain's CDR3 is CASSQDLSSGNTIYF. The DNA of the CDR3 is TGCGCCAGCAGCCAGGACCTCAGCTCTGGAAACACCATATATTTT.

The rearrangement links TRBV4-3 to TRBJ2-4; TRBD2 matches 9 bases. Trimming took 2 bases from V and 0 from J; bases not matched to a gene: 5. This CDR3 is built from 17 residues. Germline assignment: CDR1 LGHNA and CDR2 YSLEER. In DNA, the CDR3 is TGCGCCAGCAGCCAAACCAGCGGGGGGACAGCCAAAAACATTCAGTACTTC. It specifies CASSQTSGGTAKNIQYF.

This clone has just a few counts. The gene calls are TRBV28 and TRBJ1-2, with a possible D match to TRBD1 (5 bases). The CDR3 covers 15 residues. Trimming removed 2 bases from V and 5 bases from J, with 15 bases in between. Germline CDR1 and CDR2: MDHEN and SYDVKM. The CDR3 bases are TGTGCCAGCAGTTTAGTGCGGGGGAGGTTTTATGGCTACACCTTC. As protein: CASSLVRGRFYGYTF.

The chain joins TRBV11-2 to TRBJ1-5, with D possibly being TRBD1 (5 bases). CDR1 is SGHAT, CDR2 FQNNGV, per germline. CDR3 length equals 13 residues. The V and J ends lost 6 bases and 6 bases respectively, with 12 bases between them. CDR3 amino acids: CASSSQGGQPQHF. The DNA for the CDR3 is TGTGCCAGCAGTTCCCAGGGTGGTCAGCCCCAGCATTTT.

V is TRBV19 and J is TRBJ1-1; D not resolved. Germline loops: CDR1 LNHDA, CDR2 SQIVND (reference sequence). V was trimmed by 4 bases and J by 1 base, leaving 7 bases between them. This CDR3 contains 13 residues. For the CDR3, the DNA is TGTGCCAGTAGTAGGAAACGGAACACTGAAGCTTTCTTT. It encodes CASSRKRNTEAFF.

V is TRBV7-3 and J is TRBJ2-3; TRBD2 agrees at 7 bases. This CDR3 spans 15 amino acids. V lost 4 bases to trimming and J lost 2 bases; unmatched junction nucleotides: 6. Germline assignment: CDR1 SGHTA and CDR2 FQGTGA. The chain's CDR3 is CASSYAGEVTDTQYF. DNA for the CDR3: TGTGCCAGCAGCTACGCGGGGGAGGTCACAGATACGCAGTATTTT.

This rearrangement joins TRBV5-1 to TRBJ2-7; D is undetermined. Germline V gene data show CDR1 as SGHRS and CDR2 as YFSETQ. V gave up 1 base and J gave up 2 bases, with 13 bases separating them. The CDR3 consists of 15 residues. CDR3 DNA: TGCGCCAGCAGCTTGCACCGAGGATTTACCTACGAGCAGTACTTC. This translates into CASSLHRGFTYEQYF.

V and J are TRBV25-1 and TRBJ1-1; D remains ambiguous. The CDR3 spans 14 residues. V was pared by 4 bases and J by 5 bases, with 14 bases between. Germline V gene lookup returns CDR1 MGHDK and CDR2 SYGVNS. CDR3 nucleotides: TGTGCCAGCAGTGCCCGTCACAAAGGGACTGAAGCTTTCTTT. Residues: CASSARHKGTEAFF.

The gene calls are TRBV4-3 and TRBJ1-2, with D unresolved. CDR1 is LGHNA and CDR2 is YSLEER in the germline V gene. CDR3 size: 14 residues. Trimming stripped 0 bases from V and 5 bases from J, with 10 bases between. The CDR3 spells CASSQDEGWYGYTF. DNA for the CDR3: TGCGCCAGCAGCCAAGATGAGGGTTGGTATGGCTACACCTTC.

The table lists this clone with a few counts. The chain combines TRBV29-1 with TRBJ1-1; no definite D call. CDR1 is SQVTM, CDR2 ANQGSEA, per germline. The CDR3 spans 16 residues. V dropped 3 bases and J dropped 2 bases, with 19 bases sitting between them. For the CDR3, the DNA is TGCAGCGTTGATGGGCAGAGAAGCTATCAAAACACTGAAGCTTTCTTT. Translation: CSVDGQRSYQNTEAFF.

This clone was seen only once. The rearrangement links TRBV25-1 to TRBJ1-1; no clear D gene. In germline, CDR1 is MGHDK, CDR2 SYGVNS. V lost 4 bases and J lost 6, with 12 bases in between. This CDR3 is 13 amino acids long. This chain's CDR3 is CASSVLGGSEAFF. The DNA for the CDR3 is TGTGCCAGCAGTGTACTAGGTGGGTCTGAAGCTTTCTTT.